This T cell receptor beta chain was obtained from a study of T cells in narcolepsy. The study's findings and limits: Comparing one patient's CSF and blood CD4+ clonotypes highlighted HCRT- and TRIB2-specific autoreactive clonotypes. Reportedly, autoreactive clonotypes were serially detected in patients' blood but not controls'. In some patient and control memory CD4+ samples, autoreactive clones were absent.

Clones were sequenced by immunoSEQ multiplex PCR, and TCRdb holds only the in-frame ones, with some missing. Of roughly 35,000 clones in the sample, 80% are singletons; the top ten hold more than 0.85%. Notes on this clone: Its matching antigen is unknown.

The trim removed 6 bases at V and 4 bases at J, leaving 10 bases unmatched. Looked up from germline, CDR1 is SNHLY and CDR2 is FYNNEI. The CDR3 has 16 amino acids. The sequenced sample was memory (CD45RA-) CD4+ T cells from blood. The genes are TRBV2 and TRBJ2-1; TRBD1 matches 9 bases. The clonotype was recovered from a human donor in good health. The CDR3 coding sequence is TGTGCCAGCAGAAAACCGCTGGGACAGGGTTACAATGAGCAGTTCTTC. Translated: CASRKPLGQGYNEQFF. Based on the CDR3 plus reference TRBV2 and TRBJ2-1, the full variable domain is EPEVTQTPSHQVTQMGQEVILRCVPISNHLYFYWYRQILGQKVEFLVSFYNNEISEKSEIFDDQFSVERPDGSNFTLKIRSTKLEDSAMYFCASRKPLGQGYNEQFFGPGTRLTVL.